This record looks at one T cell receptor (beta chain) sequence and its context. Its antigen is unknown. The PCR made use of 60 Vbeta and 13 Jbeta primers. This table comes from immunoSEQ multiplex PCR, and its TCRdb copy is limited to in-frame clones, with some not included. The data contain around 90,000 clones, about four fifths of them singletons. Nominally healthy donors provided the samples, though records likely missed some immune exposures. Germline V gives CDR1 LNHDA, CDR2 SQIVND (reference sequence). Germline trimming cut 3 bases from V and 0 bases from J; bases unmatched to any gene: 4. CDR3 size: 16 residues. This sample is part of a study of cytomegalovirus exposure and HLA in healthy donors. General observations from the study: A later analysis showed that HLA-associated TCR beta chains had undergone more clonal expansion than equally common others. The study had only CMV serostatus as immune exposure information. The productive fraction for most TCR beta V segments was about 87% or about 30% in an earlier analysis.

Source material: PBMCs. The chain has TRBV19 and TRBJ1-5, with 8 positions matching TRBD1. This clonotype was sampled from a man aged 45-65 years in good health and CMV-seronegative. The CDR3 region has the DNA TGTGCCAGTAGTATGCGACAGGGGAATAGCAATCAGCCCCAGCATTTT. This encodes CASSMRQGNSNQPQHF. Full variable domain (outside the CDR3, taken from reference TRBV19 and TRBJ1-5): DGGITQSPKYLFRKEGQNVTLSCEQNLNHDAMYWYRQDPGQGLRLIYYSQIVNDFQKGDIAEGYSVSREKKESFPLTVTSAQKNPTAFYLCASSMRQGNSNQPQHFGDGTRLSIL.